This entry lists 32 T cell receptor beta chains sequenced from one sample in a study of OX40 agonist ivuxolimab in advanced cancers. The library was prepared using the immunoSEQ multiplex PCR assay. TCRdb re-hosts the immuneACCESS table, in-frame sequences only. Its copies lack some clones; in the studies checked, an unresolved V gene accounts for under half of them, and the cause for the rest is not known. Counted in this sample were about 86,000 clones; around 88% of them appeared once. Approximately 1.5% of the sample comes from the top ten. The material was CD4+ or CD8+ T cells sorted from blood, obtained in a trial of the OX40 agonist ivuxolimab. All receptors derive from an adult with an advanced solid tumor such as melanoma, head and neck, liver or kidney cancer.

V is TRBV5-6 and J is TRBJ1-4; D remains ambiguous. Looked up from germline, CDR1 is SGHDT and CDR2 is YYEEEE. The CDR3 length is 15 residues. V was trimmed by 0 bases and J by 0 bases, leaving 6 bases between them. The CDR3 here is CASSLDLSTNEKLFF. The CDR3 region has the DNA TGTGCCAGCAGCTTGGACCTTTCAACTAATGAAAAACTGTTTTTT. The full variable domain, rest sourced from reference TRBV5-6 and TRBJ1-4, is DAGVTQSPTHLIKTRGQQVTLRCSPKSGHDTVSWYQQALGQGPQFIFQYYEEEERQRGNFPDRFSGHQFPNYSSELNVNALLLGDSALYLCASSLDLSTNEKLFFGSGTQLSVL.

The CDR3 DNA reads TGCAGCGTTGAAAATAGACTAGCGGGATTACGTATCCGTGGGGATGAGCAGTTCTTC. Its translation is CSVENRLAGLRIRGDEQFF. V and J are TRBV29-1 and TRBJ2-1, with 11 bases matching TRBD2. The CDR3 extends over 19 amino acids. CDR1 and CDR2 (germline): SQVTM, ANQGSEA. V shed 2 bases and J 8 bases; nucleotides not matched to a gene: 20.

The J gene is TRBJ2-2, the V gene TRBV4-1; maybe TRBD2 (6 bases). Germline CDR1 is MGHRA and CDR2 is YSYEKL. This CDR3 region has 17 residues. The V gene lost 1 base and the J gene lost 3 bases, with 15 bases spanning the gap. The CDR3 spells CASSQVIGGRHTGELFF. The CDR3 region has the DNA TGCGCCAGCAGCCAAGTAATCGGGGGACGACACACCGGGGAGCTGTTTTTT.

This chain connects TRBV5-1 to TRBJ2-1; a possible D gene is TRBD2 (5 bases). Per the germline V gene, CDR1 is SGHRS and CDR2 is YFSETQ. Trimming shortened V by 0 bases and J by 10 bases, and 26 bases separated the two germline ends. There are 18 residues in the CDR3. The CDR3 here is CASSLGAMSGLSTGEQFF. CDR3 coding DNA: TGCGCCAGCAGCTTGGGAGCGATGTCTGGACTCTCAACGGGAGAGCAGTTCTTC.

Regarding this clone: In the same sample, other DNA sequences code for this CDR3. CDR3 residues: CAIRDREGTEAFF. The CDR3 region has the DNA TGTGCCATCAGGGACAGAGAGGGGACTGAAGCTTTCTTT. The V gene is TRBV10-3, the J gene TRBJ1-1; possible D gene TRBD1, 6 bases. The CDR3 is 13 residues long. Between the trimmed V and J ends, which lost 6 bases and 5 bases, there was a span of 13 bases. Per the germline V gene, CDR1 is ENHRY and CDR2 is SYGVKD.

This clone has at least ten counts. This chain connects TRBV30 to TRBJ1-1; 7 bases are shared with TRBD1. CDR1 and CDR2 from the germline V gene are GTSNPN and SVGIG (reference sequence). This CDR3 has 13 residues. V lost 5 bases and J lost 8; bases outside the gene matches: 11. CDR3 sequence reads: CAWGRGEALEAFF. CDR3 DNA: TGTGCCTGGGGCAGGGGGGAGGCACTGGAAGCTTTCTTT.

The V and J genes are TRBV18 and TRBJ1-2, with D possibly matching TRBD1 (5 bases). The germline V gene has CDR1 KGHSH and CDR2 LQKENI. V gave up 0 bases and J gave up 4 bases, with 9 bases separating them. The CDR3 covers 14 residues. CDR3 bases: TGTGCCAGCTCACCACCGGGGCGGATCTATGGCTACACCTTC. Its protein product is CASSPPGRIYGYTF.

V is TRBV28 and J is TRBJ2-7; a possible D gene is TRBD2 (6 bases). The CDR3 length is 12 residues. V lost 7 bases and J lost 3, with 10 bases in between. Looked up from germline, CDR1 is MDHEN and CDR2 is SYDVKM. The CDR3: CASNGAGYEQYF. Here the CDR3 DNA reads TGTGCCAGCAATGGAGCGGGCTACGAGCAGTACTTC.

This sequence joins TRBV7-2 and TRBJ2-7, with 10 bases fitting TRBD2. This CDR3 spans 15 amino acids. Germline V CDR1 and CDR2: SGHTA, FQGNSA. Unmatched junction bases numbered 5, after V lost 1 base and J lost 5 bases. The chain's CDR3 is CASSLEAGGPHEQYF. As DNA, the CDR3 is TGTGCCAGCAGCTTAGAAGCGGGGGGGCCCCACGAGCAGTACTTC.

This clone is a singleton in its sample. The rearrangement uses TRBV18 and TRBJ2-6; possibly TRBD1 for D (5 bases). The CDR3 runs 18 residues. CDR1 is KGHSH, CDR2 LQKENI, per germline. The germline V and J ends were trimmed by 1 base and 0 bases, with 13 bases remaining between them. Written as DNA, the CDR3 is TGTGCCAGCTCACCACGTCCCGACAGCTACTCTGGGGCCAACGTCCTGACTTTC. Its translation is CASSPRPDSYSGANVLTF.

The chain has TRBV28 and TRBJ2-3; no firm D call. The V gene's germline CDR1 is MDHEN and CDR2 SYDVKM. The CDR3 loop spans 13 amino acids. V was clipped by 2 bases and J by 2 bases, with 5 bases between them. CDR3 sequence: CASSLRYTDTQYF. The CDR3 DNA sequence: TGTGCCAGCAGTTTAAGGTACACAGATACGCAGTATTTT.

This rearrangement joins TRBV4-3 to TRBJ1-2; 10 bases are shared with TRBD1. The J segment lost 8 bases and the V segment lost 3 bases, leaving 3 bases of the junction unmatched. CDR1 is LGHNA, CDR2 YSLEER, per germline. This CDR3 spans 13 amino acids. The CDR3 sequence: CASSQLGQGGYTF. CDR3 nucleotides: TGCGCCAGCAGCCAGTTGGGACAGGGGGGCTACACCTTC.

CDR3 region: CASSTGPGQGPNYGYTF. As DNA, the CDR3 is TGTGCCAGTAGTACCGGGCCGGGACAGGGACCTAACTATGGCTACACCTTC. The chain carries TRBV19 and TRBJ1-2; 9 nucleotides line up with TRBD1. V trimming: 4 bases; J trimming: 0 bases; junction bases outside the gene matches: 9. This CDR3 comprises 17 residues. Germline V gene lookup returns CDR1 LNHDA and CDR2 SQIVND (reference sequence).

This clone was detected only once. The germline gene is not matched at one end of the junction; a read error may be the cause. This rearrangement joins TRBV29-1 to TRBJ2-7; D call uncertain. Per the germline V gene, CDR1 is SQVTM and CDR2 is ANQGSEA. This CDR3 is built from 13 residues. CDR3 amino acids: CTRWGFRSCEQYF. The CDR3 coding sequence is TGCACCCGGTGGGGATTTCGATCCTGCGAGCAGTACTTC.

This sequence joins TRBV7-3 and TRBJ2-1; TRBD2 matches at 8 bases. V gave up 3 bases and J gave up 4 bases; unmatched junction bases: 5. The CDR3 contains 15 residues. Looked up from germline, CDR1 is SGHTA and CDR2 is FQGTGA. This chain's CDR3 is CASSFSGATYNEQFF. CDR3 DNA: TGTGCCAGCAGCTTTAGCGGGGCAACTTACAATGAGCAGTTCTTC.

DNA of the CDR3: TGTGCCAGCAGCTACCACACAGATACGCAGTATTTT. Encoded protein: CASSYHTDTQYF. The chain couples TRBV11-3 to TRBJ2-3; no clear D. CDR1 and CDR2 from the germline V gene are SGHNT and YENEEA. The ends were cut back, 4 bases at V and 2 bases at J, with 4 bases in the middle. The CDR3 totals 12 residues.

The chain is built from TRBV4-2 and TRBJ2-1, with 12 bases fitting TRBD2. In germline, CDR1 is LGHNA, CDR2 YNFKEQ. Trimming took 2 bases from V and 8 from J; bases not matched to a gene: 7. The CDR3 runs to 16 residues. CDR3 protein: CASSQRTSGNEYEQFF. CDR3 bases: TGTGCCAGCAGCCAACGGACTAGCGGGAACGAATATGAGCAGTTCTTC.

This chain links TRBV5-1 with TRBJ1-5; 7 positions agree with TRBD1. Germline lookup yields CDR1 SGHRS and CDR2 YFSETQ. The CDR3 runs 15 residues. V lost 3 bases and J lost 4; bases outside the gene matches: 7. The CDR3 sequence: CASSSEPGQNQPQHF. In DNA form, the CDR3 reads TGCGCCAGCAGCTCCGAACCGGGACAGAATCAGCCCCAGCATTTT. Variable domain in full (rest from reference TRBV5-1 and TRBJ1-5): KAGVTQTPRYLIKTRGQQVTLSCSPISGHRSVSWYQQTPGQGLQFLFEYFSETQRNKGNFPGRFSGRQFSNSRSEMNVSTLELGDSALYLCASSSEPGQNQPQHFGDGTRLSIL.

V gene TRBV7-8 combines with J gene TRBJ1-4; D remains unclear. The CDR3 covers 16 residues. V was trimmed by 2 bases and J by 7 bases, leaving 17 bases between them. CDR1 SGHVS and CDR2 FQNEAQ come from the germline V gene. CDR3 DNA: TGTGCCAGCAGCTTACATGGTACGGGAAGATTTGAAAAACTGTTTTTT. Its translation is CASSLHGTGRFEKLFF.

V is TRBV5-1 and J is TRBJ1-3; no firm D call. Germline V gives CDR1 SGHRS, CDR2 YFSETQ. V lost 3 bases, J lost 0 bases, and 4 bases lay in between. The CDR3 spans 13 residues. The DNA for the CDR3 is TGCGCCAGCAGCTCCAGCTCTGGAAACACCATATATTTT. This sequence encodes CASSSSSGNTIYF.

V and J are TRBV7-9 and TRBJ1-3; D is unresolved. The germline CDR1 and CDR2 sequences are SEHNR and FQNEAQ (reference sequence). Trimming cost V 6 bases and J 2 bases, with 11 bases left between them. The CDR3 runs 14 residues. CDR3 coding DNA: TGTGCCAGCAGTATAGGAAGGACTGGAAACACCATATATTTT. The encoded protein is CASSIGRTGNTIYF.

CDR3 sequence: CAISSVGGSESEQYF. DNA of the CDR3: TGTGCCATCAGTTCAGTAGGAGGGAGCGAAAGCGAGCAGTACTTC. The gene calls are TRBV10-3 and TRBJ2-7; perhaps TRBD2 as D (6 bases). Trimming removed 5 bases at V and 6 bases at J, with 20 bases between. The CDR3 totals 15 residues. The germline V gene has CDR1 ENHRY and CDR2 SYGVKD.

The genes are TRBV7-9 and TRBJ2-1; no clear D. The V gene lost 5 bases and the J gene lost 8 bases, with 10 bases spanning the gap. This CDR3 comprises 12 residues. Germline CDR1 reads SEHNR; CDR2 reads FQNEAQ (reference sequence). This CDR3 reads CASSPLGDEQFF. As DNA, the CDR3 is TGTGCCAGCAGCCCCCTTGGGGATGAGCAGTTCTTC.

J is TRBJ1-4 and V is TRBV9; D ambiguous. Looked up from germline, CDR1 is SGDLS and CDR2 is YYNGEE. The CDR3 extends over 14 amino acids. V dropped 0 bases and J dropped 0 bases, with 3 bases sitting between them. In DNA form, the CDR3 reads TGTGCCAGCAGCGTAGGAGCAACTAATGAAAAACTGTTTTTT. It translates to CASSVGATNEKLFF.

The CDR3 region is CASSFSRQPQHF. CDR3 coding DNA: TGTGCCAGCAGTTTCAGTAGGCAGCCCCAGCATTTT. The chain joins TRBV6-1 to TRBJ1-5; D is uncertain. V lost 5 bases, J lost 7 bases, and 9 bases lay in between. The germline CDR1 and CDR2 sequences are MNHNS and SASEGT. This CDR3 comprises 12 residues.

The chain uses TRBV19 and TRBJ2-5, with 12 bases lining up with TRBD2. The CDR3 has 16 residues. The germline V gene encodes CDR1 LNHDA and CDR2 SQIVND (reference sequence). The ends lost 3 bases at V and 0 bases at J; junction bases unmatched: 2. The CDR3 bases are TGTGCCAGTAGTATCGGGACTAGCGGGTACCAAGAGACCCAGTACTTC. It codes for CASSIGTSGYQETQYF. The full variable domain, rest sourced from reference TRBV19 and TRBJ2-5, is DGGITQSPKYLFRKEGQNVTLSCEQNLNHDAMYWYRQDPGQGLRLIYYSQIVNDFQKGDIAEGYSVSREKKESFPLTVTSAQKNPTAFYLCASSIGTSGYQETQYFGPGTRLLVL.

V is TRBV18 and J is TRBJ2-7; 11 nucleotides match TRBD2. CDR3 length: 14 residues. Trimming took 3 bases from V and 3 from J; bases not matched to a gene: 1. The germline V gene has CDR1 KGHSH and CDR2 LQKENI. Here the CDR3 reads CASSPGLADYEQYF. Here the CDR3 DNA reads TGTGCCAGCTCACCGGGACTAGCGGACTACGAGCAGTACTTC. The full variable domain, completed using reference TRBV18 and TRBJ2-7, is NAGVMQNPRHLVRRRGQEARLRCSPMKGHSHVYWYRQLPEEGLKFMVYLQKENIIDESGMPKERFSAEFPKEGPSILRIQQVVRGDSAAYFCASSPGLADYEQYFGPGTRLTVT.

V is TRBV9 and J is TRBJ2-4; D gene ambiguous. Per germline, CDR1 SGDLS and CDR2 YYNGEE. The CDR3 spans 14 residues. V shed 1 base and J shed 5 bases, with 10 bases lying between them. The CDR3 nucleotides are TGTGCCAGCAGCGTAACGGGCACTCAAAACATTCAGTACTTC. Translating gives CASSVTGTQNIQYF.

This chain joins TRBV28 and TRBJ2-7; 11 nucleotides line up with TRBD1. Germline V CDR1 and CDR2: MDHEN, SYDVKM. Trimming cost V 7 bases and J 4 bases; bases outside gene matches: 6. This CDR3 spans 14 amino acids. For the CDR3, the DNA is TGTGCCAGCATCCCCGGGACAGGGGGGTACGAGCAGTACTTC. It yields the protein CASIPGTGGYEQYF.

This chain connects TRBV5-1 to TRBJ1-3, with 8 nucleotides matching TRBD1. CDR1 and CDR2 from the germline V gene are SGHRS and YFSETQ. Losses at the gene ends were 5 bases for V and 0 bases for J; bases not matched to a gene: 7. This CDR3 is 16 amino acids long. The CDR3 sequence: CASSSGQAHSGNTIYF. The CDR3 coding sequence is TGCGCCAGCAGTTCGGGACAGGCCCACTCTGGAAACACCATATATTTT.

This clone was detected once. This sequence joins TRBV15 and TRBJ2-2; D possibly uses TRBD1 or TRBD2 (6 bases each). Trimming stripped 1 base from V and 3 bases from J, with 15 bases between. This CDR3 is built from 17 residues. Germline V CDR1 and CDR2: LNHNV, YYDKDF (reference sequence). This CDR3 is CATSRVTQGRHTGELFF. As DNA, the CDR3 is TGTGCCACCAGCAGAGTTACCCAGGGGAGGCACACCGGGGAGCTGTTTTTT.

This chain links TRBV10-3 with TRBJ2-5; 9 nucleotides agree with TRBD1. Matching the DNA end better, TRBJ2-7 makes the J call doubtful. From germline, CDR1 is ENHRY and CDR2 SYGVKD. The CDR3 loop spans 14 amino acids. CDR3 protein: CAISNGDRAYEQYF. The CDR3 region has the DNA TGTGCCATCAGTAACGGGGACAGGGCCTACGAGCAGTACTTC.